This entry features one T cell receptor (beta chain) sequence. This entry comes from a study of control samples from healthy donors and cancer patients. The assay was immunoSEQ multiplex PCR, and TCRdb's table has in-frame clones only and misses some. The sample gives tens of thousands of clones, 95% to 97% of which show up once; about 1% is in the top ten. The CDR3 length is 13 residues. Germline V lookup: CDR1 GTSNPN, CDR2 SVGIG (reference sequence). Trimming stripped 1 base from V and 2 bases from J, with 7 bases between. Sequencing used blood. The receptor was derived from a woman aged 18-29 years in good health. The chain is built from TRBV30 and TRBJ2-3; no reliable D call. In DNA, the CDR3 is TGTGCCTGGAGTGGGGCCGCCACAGATACGCAGTATTTT. Amino acids: CAWSGAATDTQYF.